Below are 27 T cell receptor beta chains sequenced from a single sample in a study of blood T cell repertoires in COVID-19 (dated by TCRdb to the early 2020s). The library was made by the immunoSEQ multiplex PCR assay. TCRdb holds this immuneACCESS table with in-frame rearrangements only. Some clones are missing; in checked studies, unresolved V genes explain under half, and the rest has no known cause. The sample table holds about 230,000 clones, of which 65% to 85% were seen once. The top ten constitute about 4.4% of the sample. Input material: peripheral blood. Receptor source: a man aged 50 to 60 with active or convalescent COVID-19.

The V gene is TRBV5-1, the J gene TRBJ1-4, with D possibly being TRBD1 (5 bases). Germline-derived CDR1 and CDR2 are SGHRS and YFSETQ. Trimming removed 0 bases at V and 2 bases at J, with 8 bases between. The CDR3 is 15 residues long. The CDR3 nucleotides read TGCGCCAGCAGCTTGGTGGGGGGGACTAATGAAAAACTGTTTTTT. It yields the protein CASSLVGGTNEKLFF.

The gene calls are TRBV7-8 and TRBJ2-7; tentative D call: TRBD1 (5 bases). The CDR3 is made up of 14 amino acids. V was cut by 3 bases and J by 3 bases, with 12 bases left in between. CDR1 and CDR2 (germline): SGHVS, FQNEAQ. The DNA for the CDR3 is TGTGCCAGCAGCTTGCACCGGACACTCTACGAGCAGTACTTC. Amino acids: CASSLHRTLYEQYF.

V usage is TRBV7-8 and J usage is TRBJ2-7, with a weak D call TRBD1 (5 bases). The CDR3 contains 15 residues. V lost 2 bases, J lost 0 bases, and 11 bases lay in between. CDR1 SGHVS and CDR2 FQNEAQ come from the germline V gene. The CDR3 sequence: CASSLSDDSSYEQYF. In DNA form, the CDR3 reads TGTGCCAGCAGCTTATCCGACGACAGCTCCTACGAGCAGTACTTC.

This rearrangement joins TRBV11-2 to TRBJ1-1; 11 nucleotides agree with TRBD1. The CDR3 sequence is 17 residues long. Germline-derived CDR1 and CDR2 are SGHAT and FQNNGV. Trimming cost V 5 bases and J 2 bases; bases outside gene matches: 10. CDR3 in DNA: TGTGCCAGCAGCCGCACCGTAGGGACAGGGGGAAACACTGAAGCTTTCTTT. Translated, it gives CASSRTVGTGGNTEAFF.

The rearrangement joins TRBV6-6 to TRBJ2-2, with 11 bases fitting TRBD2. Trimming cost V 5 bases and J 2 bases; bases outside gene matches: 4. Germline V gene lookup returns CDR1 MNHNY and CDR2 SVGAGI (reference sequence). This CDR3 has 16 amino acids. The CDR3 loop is CASSRTSGGNTGELFF. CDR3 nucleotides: TGTGCCAGCAGTCGTACTAGCGGGGGAAACACCGGGGAGCTGTTTTTT.

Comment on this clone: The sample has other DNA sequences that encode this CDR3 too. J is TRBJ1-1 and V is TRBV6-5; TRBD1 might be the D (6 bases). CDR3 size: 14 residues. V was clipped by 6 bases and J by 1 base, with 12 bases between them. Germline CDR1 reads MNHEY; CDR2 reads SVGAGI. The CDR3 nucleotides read TGTGCCAGCAGCGCAGGACAGACGAACACTGAAGCTTTCTTT. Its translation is CASSAGQTNTEAFF.

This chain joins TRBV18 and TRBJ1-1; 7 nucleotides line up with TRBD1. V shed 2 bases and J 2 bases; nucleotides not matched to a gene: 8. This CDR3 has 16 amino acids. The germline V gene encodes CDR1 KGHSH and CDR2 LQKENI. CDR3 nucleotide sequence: TGTGCCAGCTCACCAATGGGGGGACAGACAAACACTGAAGCTTTCTTT. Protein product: CASSPMGGQTNTEAFF.

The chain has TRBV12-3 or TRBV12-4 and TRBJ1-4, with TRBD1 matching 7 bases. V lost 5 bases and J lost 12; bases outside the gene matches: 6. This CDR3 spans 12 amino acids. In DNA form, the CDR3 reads TGTGCCAGCAGTCCGCAACAGGGGCAACTGTTTTTT. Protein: CASSPQQGQLFF.

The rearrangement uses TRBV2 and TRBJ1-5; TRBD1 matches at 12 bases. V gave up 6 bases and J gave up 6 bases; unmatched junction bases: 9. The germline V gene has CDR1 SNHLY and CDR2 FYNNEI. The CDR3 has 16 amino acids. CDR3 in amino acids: CASRGPGTGGGQPQHF. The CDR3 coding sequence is TGTGCCAGCAGGGGTCCCGGGACAGGGGGCGGTCAGCCCCAGCATTTT. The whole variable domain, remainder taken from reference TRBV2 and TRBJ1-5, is EPEVTQTPSHQVTQMGQEVILRCVPISNHLYFYWYRQILGQKVEFLVSFYNNEISEKSEIFDDQFSVERPDGSNFTLKIRSTKLEDSAMYFCASRGPGTGGGQPQHFGDGTRLSIL.

This CDR3 is CAWSINSGPSYEQYF. CDR3 bases: TGTGCCTGGAGTATCAATAGCGGGCCCTCCTACGAGCAGTACTTC. V and J are TRBV30 and TRBJ2-7; 7 bases fit TRBD2. The germline V gene encodes CDR1 GTSNPN and CDR2 SVGIG (reference sequence). The CDR3 has 15 residues. The trim removed 2 bases at V and 0 bases at J, leaving 7 bases unmatched.

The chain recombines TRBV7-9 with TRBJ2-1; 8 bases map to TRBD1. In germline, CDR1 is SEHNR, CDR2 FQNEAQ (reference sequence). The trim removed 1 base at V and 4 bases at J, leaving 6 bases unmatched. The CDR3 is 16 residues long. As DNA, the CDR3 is TGTGCCAGCAGCTTAGGGACAGGGCTTTTGTACAATGAGCAGTTCTTC. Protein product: CASSLGTGLLYNEQFF.

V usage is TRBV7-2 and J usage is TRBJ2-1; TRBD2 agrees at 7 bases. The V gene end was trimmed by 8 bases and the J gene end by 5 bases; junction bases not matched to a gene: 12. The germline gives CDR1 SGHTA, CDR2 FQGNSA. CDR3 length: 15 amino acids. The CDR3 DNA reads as TGTGCCAGCGTGCTCGGGCGGGGGTCCCACAATGAGCAGTTCTTC. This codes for CASVLGRGSHNEQFF.

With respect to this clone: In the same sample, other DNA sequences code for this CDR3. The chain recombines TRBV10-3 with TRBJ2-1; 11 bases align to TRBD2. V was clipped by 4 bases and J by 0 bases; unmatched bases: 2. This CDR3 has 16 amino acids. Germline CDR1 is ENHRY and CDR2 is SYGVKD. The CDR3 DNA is TGTGCCATCAGTGCCGGGACTAGCGGCTCCTACAATGAGCAGTTCTTC. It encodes CAISAGTSGSYNEQFF.

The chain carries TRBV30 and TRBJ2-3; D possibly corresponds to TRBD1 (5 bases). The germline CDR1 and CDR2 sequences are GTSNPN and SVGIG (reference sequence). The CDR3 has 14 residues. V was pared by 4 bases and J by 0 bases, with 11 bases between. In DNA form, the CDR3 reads TGTGCCTGGACCAGGGCCGCGAGCACAGATACGCAGTATTTT. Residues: CAWTRAASTDTQYF.

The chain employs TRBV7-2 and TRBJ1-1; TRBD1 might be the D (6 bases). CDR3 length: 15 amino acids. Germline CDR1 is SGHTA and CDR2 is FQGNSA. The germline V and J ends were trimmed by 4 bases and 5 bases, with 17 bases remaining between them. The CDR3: CASSSTRGGSTEAFF. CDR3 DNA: TGTGCCAGCAGCTCCACCAGGGGAGGGAGTACTGAAGCTTTCTTT.

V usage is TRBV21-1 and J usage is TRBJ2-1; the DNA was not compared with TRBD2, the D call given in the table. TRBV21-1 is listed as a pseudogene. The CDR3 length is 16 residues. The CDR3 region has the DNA TGTGCCAGCAGCACCCAGCGGGGACGGTCCTACAATGAGCAGTTCTTC. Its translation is CASSTQRGRSYNEQFF.

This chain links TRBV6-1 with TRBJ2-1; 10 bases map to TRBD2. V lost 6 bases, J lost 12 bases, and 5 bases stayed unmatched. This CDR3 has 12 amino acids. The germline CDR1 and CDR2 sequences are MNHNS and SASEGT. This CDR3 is CASRDGLAVQFF. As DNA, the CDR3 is TGTGCCAGCAGGGATGGACTAGCGGTGCAGTTCTTC.

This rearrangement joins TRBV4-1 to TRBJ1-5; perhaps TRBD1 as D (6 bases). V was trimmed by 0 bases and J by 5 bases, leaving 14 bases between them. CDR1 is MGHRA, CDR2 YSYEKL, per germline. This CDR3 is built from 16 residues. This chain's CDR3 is CASSQDGGLLHQPQHF. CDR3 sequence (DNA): TGCGCCAGCAGCCAAGACGGGGGGCTGCTGCATCAGCCCCAGCATTTT.

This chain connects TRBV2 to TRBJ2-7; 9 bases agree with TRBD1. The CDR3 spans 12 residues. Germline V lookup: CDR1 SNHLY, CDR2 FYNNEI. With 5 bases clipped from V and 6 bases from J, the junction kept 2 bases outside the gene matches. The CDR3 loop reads CASSLTGGEQYF. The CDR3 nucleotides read TGTGCCAGCAGTCTGACAGGGGGCGAGCAGTACTTC.

The DNA of the CDR3 is TGTGCCAGCACAGTCGGGAATCAGCCCCAGCATTTT. Its translation: CASTVGNQPQHF. This chain uses TRBV2 with TRBJ1-5; no reliable D call. The length of the CDR3 is 12 residues. V dropped 7 bases and J dropped 4 bases, with 8 bases sitting between them. Germline CDR1 reads SNHLY; CDR2 reads FYNNEI. Variable domain in full (rest from reference TRBV2 and TRBJ1-5): EPEVTQTPSHQVTQMGQEVILRCVPISNHLYFYWYRQILGQKVEFLVSFYNNEISEKSEIFDDQFSVERPDGSNFTLKIRSTKLEDSAMYFCASTVGNQPQHFGDGTRLSIL.

The DNA for the CDR3 is TGTGCCAGCAGCTTGGTAGGGACAGGGAGTCGGGAATCTGGAAACACCATATATTTT. Translating gives CASSLVGTGSRESGNTIYF. The rearrangement links TRBV5-4 to TRBJ1-3; 9 nucleotides agree with TRBD1. CDR3 size: 19 residues. The germline gives CDR1 SGHNT, CDR2 YYREEE (reference sequence). Unmatched junction bases numbered 11, after V lost 0 bases and J lost 1 base.

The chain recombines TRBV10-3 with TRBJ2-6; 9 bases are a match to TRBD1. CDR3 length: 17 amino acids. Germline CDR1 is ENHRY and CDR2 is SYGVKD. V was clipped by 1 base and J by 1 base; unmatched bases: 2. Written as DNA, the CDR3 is TGTGCCATCAGTGAGTTGGGACAGGGATCTGGGGCCAACGTCCTGACTTTC. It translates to CAISELGQGSGANVLTF.

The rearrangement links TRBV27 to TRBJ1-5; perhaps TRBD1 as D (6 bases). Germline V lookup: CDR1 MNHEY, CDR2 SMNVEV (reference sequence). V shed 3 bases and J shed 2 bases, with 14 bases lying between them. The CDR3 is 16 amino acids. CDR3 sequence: CASSFGSGVGNQPQHF. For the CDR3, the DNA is TGTGCCAGCAGTTTTGGATCAGGGGTTGGCAATCAGCCCCAGCATTTT.

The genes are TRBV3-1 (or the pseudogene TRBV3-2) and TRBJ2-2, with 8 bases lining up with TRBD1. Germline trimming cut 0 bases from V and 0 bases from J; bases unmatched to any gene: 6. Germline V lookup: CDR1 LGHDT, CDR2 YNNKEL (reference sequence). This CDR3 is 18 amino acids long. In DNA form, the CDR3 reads TGTGCCAGCAGCCAAGATCCCCGGGACAGGACGAACACCGGGGAGCTGTTTTTT. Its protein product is CASSQDPRDRTNTGELFF.

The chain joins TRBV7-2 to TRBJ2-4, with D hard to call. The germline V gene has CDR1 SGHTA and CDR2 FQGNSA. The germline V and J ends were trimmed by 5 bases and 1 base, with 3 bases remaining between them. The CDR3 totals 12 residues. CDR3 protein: CASSPAKNIQYF. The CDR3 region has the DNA TGTGCCAGCAGCCCGGCCAAAAACATTCAGTACTTC.

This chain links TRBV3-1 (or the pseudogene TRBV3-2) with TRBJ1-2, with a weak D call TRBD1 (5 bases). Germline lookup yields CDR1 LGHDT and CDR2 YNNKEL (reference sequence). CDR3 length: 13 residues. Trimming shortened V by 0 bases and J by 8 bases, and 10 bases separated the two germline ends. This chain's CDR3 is CASSQDGGVGYTF. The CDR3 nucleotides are TGTGCCAGCAGCCAAGATGGAGGGGTAGGCTACACCTTC.

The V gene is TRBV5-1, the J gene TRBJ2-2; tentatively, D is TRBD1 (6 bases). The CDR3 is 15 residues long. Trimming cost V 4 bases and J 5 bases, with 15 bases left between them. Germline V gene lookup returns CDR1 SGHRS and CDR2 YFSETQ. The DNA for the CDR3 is TGCGCCAGCAGCGTATCGACAGGAGCTACCGGGGAGCTGTTTTTT. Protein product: CASSVSTGATGELFF.